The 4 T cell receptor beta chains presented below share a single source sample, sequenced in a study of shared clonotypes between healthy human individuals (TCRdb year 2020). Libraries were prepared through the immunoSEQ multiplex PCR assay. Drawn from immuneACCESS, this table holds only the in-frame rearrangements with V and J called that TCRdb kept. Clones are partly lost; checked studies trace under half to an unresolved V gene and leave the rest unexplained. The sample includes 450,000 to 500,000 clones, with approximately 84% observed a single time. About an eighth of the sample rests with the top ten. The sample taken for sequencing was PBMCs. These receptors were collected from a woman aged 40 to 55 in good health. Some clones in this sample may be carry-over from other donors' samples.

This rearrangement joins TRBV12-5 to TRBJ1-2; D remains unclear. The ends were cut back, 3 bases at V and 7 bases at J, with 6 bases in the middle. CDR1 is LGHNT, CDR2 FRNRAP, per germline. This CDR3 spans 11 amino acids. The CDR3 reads CASGFHGGYTF. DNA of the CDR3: TGTGCTAGTGGTTTCCATGGTGGCTACACCTTC.

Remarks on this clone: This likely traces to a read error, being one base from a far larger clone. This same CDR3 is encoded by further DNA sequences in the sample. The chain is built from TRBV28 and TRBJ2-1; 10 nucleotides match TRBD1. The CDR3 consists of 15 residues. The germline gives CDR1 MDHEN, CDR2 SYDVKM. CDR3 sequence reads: CASRPTGGFWNEQFF. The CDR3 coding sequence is TGTGCTAGCAGGCCGACAGGGGGCTTTTGGAATGAGCAGTTCTTC.

The CDR3 sequence: CSVGGGSKNIQYF. In DNA form, the CDR3 reads TGCAGCGTTGGTGGGGGAAGCAAAAACATTCAGTACTTC. The chain links TRBV29-1 to TRBJ2-4; either TRBD1 or TRBD2 may supply D (5 bases each). Trimming removed 4 bases from V and 3 bases from J, with 10 bases in between. The germline V gene has CDR1 SQVTM and CDR2 ANQGSEA. This CDR3 contains 13 residues.

The CDR3 sequence: CATSRFRTGEQYF. The CDR3 DNA is TGTGCCACCAGCAGATTCCGGACAGGAGAGCAGTACTTC. The V and J genes are TRBV15 and TRBJ2-7, with 7 nucleotides matching TRBD1. This CDR3 is built from 13 residues. Trimming at V came to 2 bases and at J to 7 bases, leaving 5 bases not matched to a gene. The germline CDR1 and CDR2 sequences are LNHNV and YYDKDF (reference sequence).